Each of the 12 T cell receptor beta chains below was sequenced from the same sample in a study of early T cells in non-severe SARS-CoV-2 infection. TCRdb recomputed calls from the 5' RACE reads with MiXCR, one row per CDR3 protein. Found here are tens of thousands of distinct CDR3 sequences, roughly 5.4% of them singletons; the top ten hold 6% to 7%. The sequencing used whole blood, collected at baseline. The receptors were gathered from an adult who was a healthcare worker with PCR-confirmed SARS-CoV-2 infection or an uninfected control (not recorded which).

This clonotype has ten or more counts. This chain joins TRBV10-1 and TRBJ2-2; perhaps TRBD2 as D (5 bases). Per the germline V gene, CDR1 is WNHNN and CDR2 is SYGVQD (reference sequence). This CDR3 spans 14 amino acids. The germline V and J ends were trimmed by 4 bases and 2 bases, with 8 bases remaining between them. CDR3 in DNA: TGCGCCAGCAGTGGGGAGCTTAACACCGGGGAGCTGTTTTTT. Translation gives CASSGELNTGELFF.

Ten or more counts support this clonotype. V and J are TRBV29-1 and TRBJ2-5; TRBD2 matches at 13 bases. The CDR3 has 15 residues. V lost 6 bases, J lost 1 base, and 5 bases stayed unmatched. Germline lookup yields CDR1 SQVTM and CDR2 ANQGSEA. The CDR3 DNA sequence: TGCAGCGTCCCCGGGACTAGCGGGATCCAAGAGACCCAGTACTTC. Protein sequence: CSVPGTSGIQETQYF.

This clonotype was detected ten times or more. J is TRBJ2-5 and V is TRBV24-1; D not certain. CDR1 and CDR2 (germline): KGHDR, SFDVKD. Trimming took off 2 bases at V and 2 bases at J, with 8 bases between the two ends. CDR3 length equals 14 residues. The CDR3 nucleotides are TGTGCCACCAGTGATTCCCCAGTACAAGAGACCCAGTACTTC. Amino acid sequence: CATSDSPVQETQYF.

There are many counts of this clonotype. Written as DNA, the CDR3 is TGCGCCAGCAGCCAAGTCTTAGCGGGAGGACTTCAGTACTTC. It is translated as CASSQVLAGGLQYF. The chain links TRBV4-3 to TRBJ2-4; 10 bases align to TRBD2. The ends lost 1 base at V and 11 bases at J; junction bases unmatched: 5. Germline-derived CDR1 and CDR2 are LGHNA and YSLEER. The CDR3 runs 14 residues.

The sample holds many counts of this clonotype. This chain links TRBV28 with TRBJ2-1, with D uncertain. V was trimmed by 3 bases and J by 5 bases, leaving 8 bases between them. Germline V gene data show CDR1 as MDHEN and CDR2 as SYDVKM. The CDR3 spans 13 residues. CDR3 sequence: CASSFLGNNEQFF. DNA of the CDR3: TGTGCCAGCAGTTTTTTGGGGAACAATGAGCAGTTCTTC.

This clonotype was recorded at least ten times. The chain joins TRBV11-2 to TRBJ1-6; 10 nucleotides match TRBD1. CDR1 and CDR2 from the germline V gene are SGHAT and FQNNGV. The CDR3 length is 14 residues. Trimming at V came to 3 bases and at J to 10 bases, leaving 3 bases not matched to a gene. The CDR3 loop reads CASSFRDRGSPLHF. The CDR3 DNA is TGTGCCAGCAGCTTCCGGGACAGGGGATCACCCCTCCACTTT. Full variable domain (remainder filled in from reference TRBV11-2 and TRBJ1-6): EAGVAQSPRYKIIEKRQSVAFWCNPISGHATLYWYQQILGQGPKLLIQFQNNGVVDDSQLPKDRFSAERLKGVDSTLKIQPAKLEDSAVYLCASSFRDRGSPLHFGNGTRLTVT.

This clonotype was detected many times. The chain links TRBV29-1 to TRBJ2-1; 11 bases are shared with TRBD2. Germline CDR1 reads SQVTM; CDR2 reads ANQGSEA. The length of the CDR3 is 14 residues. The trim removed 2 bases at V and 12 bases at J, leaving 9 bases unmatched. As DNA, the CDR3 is TGCAGCGTTGAATCGGTAGCGGGAGGGCCAGGGCAGTTCTTC. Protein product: CSVESVAGGPGQFF.

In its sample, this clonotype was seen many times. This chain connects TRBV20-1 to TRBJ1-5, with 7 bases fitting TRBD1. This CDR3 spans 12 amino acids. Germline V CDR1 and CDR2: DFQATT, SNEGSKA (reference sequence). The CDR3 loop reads CRGGQGNQPQHF. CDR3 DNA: TGCAGAGGTGGACAGGGCAATCAGCCCCAGCATTTT.

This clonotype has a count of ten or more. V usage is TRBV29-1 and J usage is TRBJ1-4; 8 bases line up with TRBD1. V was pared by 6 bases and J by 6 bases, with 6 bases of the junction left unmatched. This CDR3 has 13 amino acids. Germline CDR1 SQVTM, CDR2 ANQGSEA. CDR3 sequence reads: CSVETGEHEKLFF. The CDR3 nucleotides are TGCAGCGTGGAGACAGGGGAGCATGAAAAACTGTTTTTT.

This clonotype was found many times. The CDR3 DNA reads as TGTGCCAGCAGCTTACTGACTAGCGGCTACAATGAGCAGTTCTTC. Its translation: CASSLLTSGYNEQFF. The chain is built from TRBV11-2 and TRBJ2-1, with 9 bases fitting TRBD2. Germline CDR1 reads SGHAT; CDR2 reads FQNNGV. The CDR3 extends over 15 amino acids. Trimming took 2 bases from V and 3 from J; bases not matched to a gene: 2.

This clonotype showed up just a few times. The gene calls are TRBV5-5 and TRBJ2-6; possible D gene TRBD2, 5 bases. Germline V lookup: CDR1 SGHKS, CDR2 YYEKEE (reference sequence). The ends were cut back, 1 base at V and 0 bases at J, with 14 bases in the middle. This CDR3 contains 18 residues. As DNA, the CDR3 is TGTGCCAGCAGCTTGCCTTTCAGCGGAATCTCTGGGGCCAACGTCCTGACTTTC. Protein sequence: CASSLPFSGISGANVLTF. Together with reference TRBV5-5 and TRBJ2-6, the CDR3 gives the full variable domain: DAGVTQSPTHLIKTRGQQVTLRCSPISGHKSVSWYQQVLGQGPQFIFQYYEKEERGRGNFPDRFSARQFPNYSSELNVNALLLGDSALYLCASSLPFSGISGANVLTFGAGSRLTVL.

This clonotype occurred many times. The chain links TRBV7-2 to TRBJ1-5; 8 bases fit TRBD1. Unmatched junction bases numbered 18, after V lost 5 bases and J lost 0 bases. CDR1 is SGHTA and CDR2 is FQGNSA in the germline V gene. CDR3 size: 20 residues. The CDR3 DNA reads TGTGCCAGCAGCCCCGAATCATACAGGGGGGCGGTGGGTAGCAATCAGCCCCAGCATTTT. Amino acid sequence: CASSPESYRGAVGSNQPQHF.